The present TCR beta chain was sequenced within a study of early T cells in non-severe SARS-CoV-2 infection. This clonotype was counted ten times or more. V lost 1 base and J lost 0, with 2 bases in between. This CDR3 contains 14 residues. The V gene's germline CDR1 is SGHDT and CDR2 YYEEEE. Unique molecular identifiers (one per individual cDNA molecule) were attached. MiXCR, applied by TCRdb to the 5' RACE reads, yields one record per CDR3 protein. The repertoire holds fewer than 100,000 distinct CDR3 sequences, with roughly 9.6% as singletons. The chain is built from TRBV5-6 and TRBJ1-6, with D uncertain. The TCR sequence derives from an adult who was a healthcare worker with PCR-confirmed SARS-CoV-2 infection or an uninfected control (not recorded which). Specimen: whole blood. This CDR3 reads CASSLRSYNSPLHF. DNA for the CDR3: TGTGCCAGCAGCTTGCGCTCCTATAATTCACCCCTCCACTTT.